This TCR beta chain emerged from a study of CD8 T cells in Susac syndrome. CD8+ and CD4+ T cells circulating in blood were sequenced for TCR beta. The multiple sclerosis control group comprised treatment-naive patients with stable or active relapsing-remitting disease. Through negative isolation, CD4+ and CD8+ T cells were obtained, while TEMRA cells were enriched using FACS. Reverse transcription of 0.5 to 1 ug RNA was performed with random hexamers. Across 54 Vbeta and 13 Jbeta, TCR beta CDR3 was amplified with immunoSEQ multiplex PCR. TCRdb used MiXCR to reprocess the immunoSEQ multiplex PCR reads, holding one entry per CDR3 protein. The table has 150,000 to 190,000 distinct CDR3 sequences, just under 97% seen once. Trimming removed 4 bases from V and 8 bases from J; junction bases left unmatched: 7. CDR3 size: 14 residues.

This sequence joins TRBV12-3 or TRBV12-4 and TRBJ2-1, with 8 bases identical to TRBD2. This TCR was recovered from a human donor with multiple sclerosis. The specimen sequenced was CD8+ T cells from PBMCs. CDR3 amino acids: CASSSGGGTDEQFF. In nucleotides, the CDR3 is TGTGCCAGCAGTTCCGGCGGGGGGACGGATGAGCAGTTCTTC.